The rows below give T cell receptor beta chains drawn from one sample of a study of cytomegalovirus exposure and HLA in healthy donors. The protocol was immunoSEQ multiplex PCR, while the TCRdb copy is restricted to in-frame clones and leaves out a portion. Seen here are 110,000 or so clones, about 16% observed once, and the top ten hold over 0.8%. Specimen: PBMCs. These receptors originate from a female donor in good health and CMV-seronegative. The CDR3 runs from the conserved cysteine through the conserved F or W. The D gene is left open where the match is weak. Rows may omit the clone size; those that give it use once, few, many or a size class.

-,TRBJ1-5,-,TRBV21-1,TGTGCCAGCAGCACTCACCCTGGGACAGGAGGCTTTGGCAATCAGCCCCAGCATTTT,CASSTHPGTGGFGNQPQHF
many,TRBJ1-4,-,TRBV6-5,TGTGCCAGCAGTTTACAGGGCGGGGAAAAACTGTTTTTT,CASSLQGGEKLFF
few,TRBJ2-5,-,TRBV4-2,TGTGCCAGCGCCTTAGGGCCTGTTAGCGGCCAAGAGACCCAGTACTTC,CASALGPVSGQETQYF
-,TRBJ1-6,TRBD1,TRBV10-2,TGCGCCAGCAGTGAACACATACAGGGGAGGACAAATTCACCCCTCCACTTT,CASSEHIQGRTNSPLHF
-,TRBJ2-1,-,TRBV23-1,TGCGCCAGCAGTCAATCGGCTTTGGCACAGATTTTCTACAATGAGCAGTTCTTC,CASSQSALAQIFYNEQFF
-,TRBJ2-3,TRBD2,TRBV6-5,TGTGCCAGCAGCCACGGGACTAGTGCTAAAGATACGCAGTATTTT,CASSHGTSAKDTQYF
few,TRBJ1-6,-,TRBV5-1,TGCGCCAGCAGCACGACAGTGGATAATTCACCCCTCCACTTT,CASSTTVDNSPLHF
many,TRBJ1-4,TRBD1,TRBV6-1,TGTGCCAGCAGTGAAGGGACAGGGGGCGAAAAACTGTTTTTT,CASSEGTGGEKLFF
-,TRBJ2-7,-,TRBV15,TGTGCCACCAGCAGAGAGTTAGGTAGTCAAGGGGGCGAGCAGTACTTC,CATSRELGSQGGEQYF
few,TRBJ2-7,-,TRBV6-1,TGTGCCAGCAGTGAACGGGGGGCGGGTCTAGACGAGCAGTACTTC,CASSERGAGLDEQYF
few,TRBJ2-2,-,TRBV4-2,TGTGCCAGCAGCCATATCGGGGAGCTGTTTTTT,CASSHIGELFF
-,TRBJ1-4,-,TRBV7-2,TGTGCCAGCAGCTTAGGACAGGTAGAAAAACTGTTTTTT,CASSLGQVEKLFF
-,TRBJ2-5,TRBD2,TRBV15,TGTGCCACCAGCAGAGAGCCCCGGGAGGGTGAGACCCAGTACTTC,CATSREPREGETQYF
few,TRBJ2-7,-,TRBV6-6,TGTGCCAGCATGGAGGGGCGACGCACATACTCCTACGAGCAGTACTTC,CASMEGRRTYSYEQYF
few,TRBJ2-7,-,TRBV19,TGTGCCAGTAGTATGGGGGACACCGCGGATGAGCAGTACTTC,CASSMGDTADEQYF
few,TRBJ1-3,-,TRBV14,TGTGCCAGCAGCCAAGACAGGGGTTTTAGAAACACCATATATTTT,CASSQDRGFRNTIYF
few,TRBJ1-1,-,TRBV19,TGTGCCAGTAGATATCAGGGGACCTGGAACACTGAAGCTTTCTTT,CASRYQGTWNTEAFF
-,TRBJ2-7,TRBD2,TRBV5-4,TGTGCCAGCAGCTGGCGGACTAGCGGGGGTGCCGAGCAGTACTTC,CASSWRTSGGAEQYF
few,TRBJ2-2,-,TRBV27,TGTGCCAGCAGTTTCGGATCCGGGGGGGAGCTGTTTTTT,CASSFGSGGELFF
-,TRBJ2-6,-,TRBV27,TGTGCCAGCAGTTTATTTGGCCCAGGGGCCAACGTCCTGACTTTC,CASSLFGPGANVLTF
-,TRBJ2-1,-,TRBV28,TGTGCCAGCAGCCGAGAACAGGGCCTCGGGCAGTTCTTC,CASSREQGLGQFF
few,TRBJ2-1,-,TRBV18,TGTGCCAGCTCAGAATTAGGGGGCAATGAGCAGTTCTTC,CASSELGGNEQFF
-,TRBJ1-5,TRBD1,TRBV6-5,TGTGCCAGCAGTCCCTCCGGGACAGGGGTTCAGCCCCAGCATTTT,CASSPSGTGVQPQHF
-,TRBJ2-3,TRBD2,TRBV2,TGTGCCAGCAAATACGGACTAGCGGGAGTAGCAGATACGCAGTATTTT,CASKYGLAGVADTQYF
few,TRBJ2-7,-,TRBV30,TGTGCCTGGAGCCCCCCGGGGGGCATGATCTACGAGCAGTACTTC,CAWSPPGGMIYEQYF
few,TRBJ2-5,-,TRBV5-1,TGCGCCAGCAGCCAAGGCACAGAGTACCAAGAGACCCAGTACTTC,CASSQGTEYQETQYF
-,TRBJ2-7,-,TRBV7-2,TGTGCCAGCAGCTTAAGGAGGGCCAGTCTTGACGAGCAGTACTTC,CASSLRRASLDEQYF
-,TRBJ1-2,-,TRBV19,TGTGCCAGTAGTATCTCGGGGATGGATGGCTACACCTTC,CASSISGMDGYTF
once,TRBJ1-5,-,TRBV6-1,TGTGCCAGCAGCTCCCTCGGGGAGAGCAATCAGCCCCAGCATTTT,CASSSLGESNQPQHF
-,TRBJ1-6,-,TRBV27,TGTGCCAGCAGTTGGGGAGGTTCACCCCTCCACTTT,CASSWGGSPLHF
-,TRBJ1-2,-,TRBV4-3,TGCGCCAGCAGCCCGTCGGGGGGCGGCTATGGCTACACCTTC,CASSPSGGGYGYTF
-,TRBJ1-2,-,TRBV7-2,TGTGCCAGCAGCTTACAGGGGAGGGAGGGCCGTCACTATGGCTACACCTTC,CASSLQGREGRHYGYTF
-,TRBJ1-1,-,TRBV29-1,TGCAGCGTTGAAGATTTAAGACGGACAACTTTCTTT,CSVEDLRRTTFF
-,TRBJ2-7,-,TRBV30,TGTGCCTGGAGTGTATTAGGCGGGGGCCCCTACGAGCAGTACTTC,CAWSVLGGGPYEQYF
-,TRBJ2-3,-,TRBV7-2,TGTGCCAGCAGCTTATCACGAGTCAACACAGATACGCAGTATTTT,CASSLSRVNTDTQYF
few,TRBJ2-3,-,TRBV15,TGTGCCACCAGCAGGGCCACAGATACGCAGTATTTT,CATSRATDTQYF
-,TRBJ2-5,-,TRBV7-9,TGTGCCAGCAGCCGAGGACAGACGGAGACCCAGTACTTC,CASSRGQTETQYF
few,TRBJ2-5,-,TRBV10-3,TGTGCCATCAGCTCGCCAGGCCAAGAGACCCAGTACTTC,CAISSPGQETQYF
-,TRBJ1-5,-,TRBV4-1,TGCGCCAGCAGCCAAACAGAACAGGGTTATCAGCCCCAGCATTTT,CASSQTEQGYQPQHF
-,TRBJ2-5,TRBD1,TRBV4-2,TGTGCCAGCAGCCTCTCCGGGACAGAAGAGACCCAGTACTTC,CASSLSGTEETQYF